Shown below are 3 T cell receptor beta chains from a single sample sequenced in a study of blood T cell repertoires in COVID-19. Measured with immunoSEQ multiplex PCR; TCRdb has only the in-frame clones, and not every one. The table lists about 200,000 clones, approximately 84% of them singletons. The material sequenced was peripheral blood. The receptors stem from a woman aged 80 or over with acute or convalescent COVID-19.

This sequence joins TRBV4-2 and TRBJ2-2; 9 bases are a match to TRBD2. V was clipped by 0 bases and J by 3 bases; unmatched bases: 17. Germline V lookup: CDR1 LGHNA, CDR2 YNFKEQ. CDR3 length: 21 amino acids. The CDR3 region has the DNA TGTGCCAGCAGCCAAGAGGGGCTAGCGGGGCTCCTCCGGGGGGACACCGGGGAGCTGTTTTTT. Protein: CASSQEGLAGLLRGDTGELFF.

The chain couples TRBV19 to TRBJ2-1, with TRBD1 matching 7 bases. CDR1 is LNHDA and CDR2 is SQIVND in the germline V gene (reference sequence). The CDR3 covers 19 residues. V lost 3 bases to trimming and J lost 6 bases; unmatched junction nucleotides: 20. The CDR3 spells CASSIRQGELNPRANEQFF. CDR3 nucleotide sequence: TGTGCCAGTAGTATCCGCCAGGGGGAATTGAACCCGAGGGCCAATGAGCAGTTCTTC.

CDR3 protein: CASSPPGQLYEQYF. DNA for the CDR3: TGTGCCAGCTCACCACCGGGACAGCTATACGAGCAGTACTTC. The chain uses TRBV18 and TRBJ2-7; TRBD1 aligns across 7 bases. CDR3 length: 14 residues. Germline CDR1 and CDR2: KGHSH and LQKENI. Losses at the gene ends were 0 bases for V and 4 bases for J; bases not matched to a gene: 3.